The 27 T cell receptor beta chains reported below all come from one sample, sequenced in a study of T cell clonality in common variable immunodeficiency. Sequenced by immunoSEQ multiplex PCR; TCRdb stores in-frame clones only, minus some. The sample yields 25,000 to 35,000 clones, without any singletons. The sample comprised peripheral blood mononuclear cells. The receptors come from a person between 18 and 70 years old in good health.

Many counts were recorded for this clone. The DNA ends 3 residues before the CDR3 does, and the rest of the CDR3 is filled in from the germline J gene. The chain uses TRBV4-1 and TRBJ2-7; a possible D gene is TRBD1 (7 bases). CDR1 MGHRA and CDR2 YSYEKL come from the germline V gene. The V and J ends lost 3 bases and 1 base respectively, with 10 bases between them. The CDR3 sequence is 14 residues long. This CDR3 reads CASSQQGGSYEQYF. The DNA read from the CDR3 is TGCGCCAGCAGCCAGCAGGGGGGTTCCTACGAG.

This clone came up many times. Coverage ceases 3 residues before the CDR3 finishes, and the germline J gene fills in the end. V usage is TRBV18 and J usage is TRBJ1-1; 7 bases align to TRBD1. Germline trimming cut 3 bases from V and 5 bases from J; bases unmatched to any gene: 12. This CDR3 is built from 16 residues. In germline, CDR1 is KGHSH, CDR2 LQKENI. The sequenced part of the CDR3 DNA is TGTGCCAGCTCACCCAATTTCCAGGGGGGAGGAACTGAA. Protein: CASSPNFQGGGTE. The whole CDR3 protein reads CASSPNFQGGGTEAFF. The complete variable domain, with remaining parts taken from reference TRBV18 and TRBJ1-1, reads NAGVMQNPRHLVRRRGQEARLRCSPMKGHSHVYWYRQLPEEGLKFMVYLQKENIIDESGMPKERFSAEFPKEGPSILRIQQVVRGDSAAYFCASSPNFQGGGTEAFFGQGTRLTVV.

There are many counts of this clone. The read comes to an end 3 residues before the CDR3 does, leaving the germline J gene to fill in the end. This rearrangement joins TRBV7-2 to TRBJ2-5; 7 bases align to TRBD2. The CDR3 totals 14 residues. With V trimmed by 5 bases and J by 4 bases, 7 bases remained unmatched. Germline V lookup: CDR1 SGHTA, CDR2 FQGNSA. Incomplete CDR3 DNA: TGTGCCAGCAGCGGCCGTAGCGGGTCAGAGACC. This translates into CASSGRSGSET. The whole CDR3 sequence reads CASSGRSGSETQYF.

Worth noting for this clone: The CDR3 extends 3 residues past the end of the read, so its final part is completed from the germline J gene. The rearrangement joins TRBV25-1 to TRBJ2-7; 12 bases align to TRBD2. This CDR3 is 15 amino acids long. Looked up from germline, CDR1 is MGHDK and CDR2 is SYGVNS. V lost 3 bases and J lost 6; bases outside the gene matches: 6. CDR3 DNA (partial): TGTGCCAGCAGTGATGCTAGCGGGAGGGCCTTCGAG. It encodes CASSDASGRAFE. The full-length CDR3 reads as CASSDASGRAFEQYF.

The sample holds many counts of this clone. The missing CDR3 end, 3 residues past where the read stops, is filled in from the germline J gene. The chain joins TRBV5-1 to TRBJ2-1, with TRBD2 matching over 11 bases. CDR1 is SGHRS and CDR2 is YFSETQ in the germline V gene. This CDR3 contains 15 residues. Trimming removed 4 bases from V and 4 bases from J; junction bases left unmatched: 4. The covered CDR3 bases are TGCGCCAGCAGCCCAACTAGCGGGGGTTACAATGAG. Protein product: CASSPTSGGYNE. The CDR3 in its entirety is CASSPTSGGYNEQFF.

This clone was seen many times. Sequencing ends 3 residues short of the CDR3 end; the germline J gene provides the rest. This sequence joins TRBV5-1 and TRBJ2-1; 8 bases line up with TRBD2. CDR3 length equals 15 residues. CDR1 is SGHRS and CDR2 is YFSETQ in the germline V gene. V lost 7 bases to trimming and J lost 7 bases; unmatched junction nucleotides: 13. Partial CDR3 DNA: TGCGCCAGCGCCACCATGGTAGCGGGAAATAATGAG. It yields the protein CASATMVAGNNE. The complete CDR3 protein is CASATMVAGNNEQFF.

This clone was recorded many times. The read ends 3 residues shy of where the CDR3 ends; the end is completed using the germline J gene. J is TRBJ2-3 and V is TRBV2; possible D gene TRBD2, 6 bases. V was pared by 7 bases and J by 1 base, with 12 bases between. This CDR3 spans 14 amino acids. Germline V gene lookup returns CDR1 SNHLY and CDR2 FYNNEI. The CDR3 DNA, read in part, is TGTGCCAGCACCTGGGTAGCGGGCACAGATACG. This encodes CASTWVAGTDT. In full, the CDR3 is CASTWVAGTDTQYF. Based on the CDR3 plus reference TRBV2 and TRBJ2-3, the full variable domain is EPEVTQTPSHQVTQMGQEVILRCVPISNHLYFYWYRQILGQKVEFLVSFYNNEISEKSEIFDDQFSVERPDGSNFTLKIRSTKLEDSAMYFCASTWVAGTDTQYFGPGTRLTVL.

This clone was seen ten or more times. The observed sequence ends 3 residues before the CDR3 terminus, with the missing tail filled in from the germline J gene. This chain links TRBV6-1 with TRBJ1-2; 9 bases fit TRBD1. Germline-derived CDR1 and CDR2 are MNHNS and SASEGT. After removal of 2 bases from V and 4 bases from J, the junction contained 5 bases not matched to a gene. The CDR3 is 15 residues long. The CDR3 sequence is CASSETTGGGYGYTF. The CDR3 bases that were read are TGTGCCAGCAGTGAAACGACAGGGGGTGGCTATGGC.

In this sample, this clone turned up many times. Coverage ceases 3 residues before the CDR3 finishes, and the germline J gene fills in the end. The chain joins TRBV20-1 to TRBJ1-2, with 8 bases aligning to TRBD1. The CDR3 totals 15 residues. Germline V gives CDR1 DFQATT, CDR2 SNEGSKA (reference sequence). The V gene end was trimmed by 3 bases and the J gene end by 4 bases; junction bases not matched to a gene: 10. CDR3 protein: CSASKGAGGSYGYTF. CDR3 DNA, as far as it was read: TGCAGTGCTAGTAAAGGGGCAGGGGGCAGCTATGGC.

This clone appeared many times. The observed sequence ends 3 residues before the CDR3 terminus, with the missing tail filled in from the germline J gene. This chain links TRBV20-1 with TRBJ1-1; TRBD1 matches 8 bases. The junction had 4 bases not matched to a gene; V was cut back by 1 base and J by 0 bases. Per germline, CDR1 DFQATT and CDR2 SNEGSKA (reference sequence). The CDR3 has 15 amino acids. This CDR3 reads CSARADRGLNTEAFF. The covered CDR3 bases are TGCAGTGCTAGAGCCGACAGGGGCTTGAACACTGAA.

Only a few counts were recorded for this clone. CDR3 loop: CASSPERSTDTYTF. The CDR3 DNA, read in part, is TGTGCCAGCAGCCCAGAAAGGAGCACAGATACC. The chain joins TRBV7-9 to TRBJ1-2; D ambiguous. With the read ending 3 residues before the CDR3 end, the germline J gene is used to fill in that end. Looked up from germline, CDR1 is SEHNR and CDR2 is FQNEAQ (reference sequence). CDR3 length equals 14 residues.

As for this clone: Read coverage stops 3 residues before the CDR3 terminus; the germline J gene supplies the remainder. The chain recombines TRBV11-2 with TRBJ2-1; D is possibly TRBD1 (5 bases). CDR3 length equals 15 residues. Trimming stripped 5 bases from V and 1 base from J, with 12 bases between. Germline CDR1 reads SGHAT; CDR2 reads FQNNGV. The covered CDR3 bases are TGTGCCAGCAGCCGCGACAGTTCTTCCTACAATGAG. It is translated as CASSRDSSSYNE. In full, the CDR3 reads CASSRDSSSYNEQFF.

This clone showed up many times. CDR3 residues: CSLAERTGNGYTF. The covered CDR3 bases are TGCAGCCTAGCCGAACGGACGGGCAACGGC. The chain combines TRBV20-1 with TRBJ1-2; D uncertain. The read terminates 3 residues before the CDR3 end, so the remaining end is supplied by the germline J gene. There are 13 residues in the CDR3. Germline CDR1 and CDR2: DFQATT and SNEGSKA (reference sequence).

This clone was recorded a few times. The read terminates 3 residues before the CDR3 end, so the remaining end is supplied by the germline J gene. This chain joins TRBV2 and TRBJ1-2; TRBD1 might be the D (5 bases). Germline lookup yields CDR1 SNHLY and CDR2 FYNNEI. CDR3 length: 14 amino acids. The part of the CDR3 DNA that was read is TGTGCCAGCAGTAAGAGCGGGACCTACAATGAC. Translated: CASSKSGTYND. The entire CDR3 reads CASSKSGTYNDYTF.

This clone has a count of ten or more. The read ends 3 residues early relative to the CDR3; the germline J gene fills the gap. V usage is TRBV27 and J usage is TRBJ2-7, with D perhaps matching TRBD1 or TRBD2 (6 bases each). Trimming shortened V by 4 bases and J by 6 bases, and 13 bases separated the two germline ends. The germline V gene has CDR1 MNHEY and CDR2 SMNVEV (reference sequence). The CDR3 spans 13 residues. Incomplete CDR3 DNA: TGTGCCAGCAGTTCCGAACAGGGAGGCGAG. Its protein product is CASSSEQGGE. The full-length CDR3 reads as CASSSEQGGEQYF.

Turning to this clone: The read halts 3 residues ahead of the CDR3 end, with the missing end drawn from the germline J gene. J is TRBJ2-7 and V is TRBV27, with 9 bases fitting TRBD1. The trim removed 7 bases at V and 0 bases at J, leaving 7 bases unmatched. Germline V gene lookup returns CDR1 MNHEY and CDR2 SMNVEV (reference sequence). The CDR3 is 15 amino acids. The CDR3: CASKVGTGSSYEQYF. Incomplete CDR3 DNA: TGTGCCAGCAAGGTGGGGACAGGGAGCTCCTACGAG.

This clone has ten or more counts. CDR3 loop: CASSLGQATDTQYF. CDR3 DNA (partial): TGTGCCAGCAGCTTAGGACAGGCCACAGATACG. The chain has TRBV7-6 and TRBJ2-3; TRBD1 might be the D (6 bases). The DNA ends 3 residues before the CDR3 does, and the rest of the CDR3 is filled in from the germline J gene. The V and J ends lost 1 base and 2 bases respectively, with 7 bases between them. This CDR3 spans 14 amino acids. The V gene's germline CDR1 is SGHVS and CDR2 FNYEAQ.

This clone was seen ten or more times. From the germline J gene comes the end of the CDR3, since the read stops 3 residues before it. The chain has TRBV12-3 or TRBV12-4 and TRBJ1-5; no definite D call. This CDR3 spans 12 amino acids. V shed 9 bases and J shed 0 bases, with 6 bases lying between them. Partial CDR3 DNA: TGTGCCAGTACTTATAGCAATCAGCCC. Translating it yields CASTYSNQP. The whole CDR3 reads CASTYSNQPQHF.

This clone was picked up a small number of times. A much larger clone is a single base away; this may be a read error. The missing CDR3 end, 3 residues past where the read stops, is filled in from the germline J gene. The gene calls are TRBV2 and TRBJ1-1; D unclear. Germline V gene sequence: CDR1 SNHLY, CDR2 FYNNEI. This CDR3 spans 14 amino acids. Trimming took 7 bases from V and 4 from J, leaving 16 bases between them. This CDR3 reads CASKEGRVSTEAFF. CDR3 bases read: TGTGCCAGCAAAGAGGGTAGGGTGAGCACTGAA.

With respect to this clone: Read sequence stops 3 residues before the CDR3 end, and the germline J gene provides the missing end. This chain connects TRBV20-1 to TRBJ2-7; 9 nucleotides agree with TRBD1. Trimming removed 5 bases from V and 2 bases from J; junction bases left unmatched: 4. This CDR3 has 13 residues. Germline CDR1 DFQATT, CDR2 SNEGSKA (reference sequence). The CDR3 sequence is CSAGTGSPYEQYF. The CDR3 bases that were read are TGCAGTGCTGGGACAGGGTCCCCCTACGAG.

This clone appeared many times. The read is 3 residues too short to cover the CDR3 end, so that end is filled in from the germline J gene. V usage is TRBV2 and J usage is TRBJ2-3, with 9 nucleotides matching TRBD2. J was trimmed by 0 bases and V by 6 bases; bases with no gene match: 4. Germline V gives CDR1 SNHLY, CDR2 FYNNEI. The CDR3 contains 15 residues. The CDR3 is CASRYTSGSTDTQYF. The part of the CDR3 DNA that was read is TGTGCCAGCAGATACACTAGCGGGAGCACAGATACG.

This clone was counted a few times. The CDR3 extends 3 residues past the end of the read, so its final part is completed from the germline J gene. This rearrangement joins TRBV20-1 to TRBJ1-2; no clear D. Germline V gives CDR1 DFQATT, CDR2 SNEGSKA (reference sequence). The CDR3 consists of 14 residues. The DNA read from the CDR3 is TGCAGTGCAAGGACTAGCGGGAGCACAGATACC. It translates to CSARTSGSTDT. The whole CDR3 reads CSARTSGSTDTYTF.

This clone was seen repeatedly, ten times or more. The read comes to an end 3 residues before the CDR3 does, leaving the germline J gene to fill in the end. The chain links TRBV30 to TRBJ2-7, with a possible D match to TRBD2 (6 bases). Germline CDR1 and CDR2: GTSNPN and SVGIG (reference sequence). V was trimmed by 2 bases and J by 3 bases, leaving 14 bases between them. The CDR3 is 14 residues long. The CDR3 sequence is CAWSTAGGDYEQYF. The covered CDR3 bases are TGTGCCTGGAGTACAGCAGGCGGGGACTACGAG.

This clone was counted many times. The read comes to an end 3 residues before the CDR3 does, leaving the germline J gene to fill in the end. The rearrangement uses TRBV5-4 and TRBJ2-3; TRBD2 matches at 12 bases. After removal of 3 bases from V and 5 bases from J, the junction contained 4 bases not matched to a gene. This CDR3 is 15 amino acids long. Germline values: CDR1 SGHNT, CDR2 YYREEE (reference sequence). The covered CDR3 bases are TGTGCCAGCAGCTCTAGCGGGGGGGCGGGAGATACG. Protein sequence: CASSSSGGAGDT. The whole CDR3 reads CASSSSGGAGDTQYF.

Many counts were recorded for this clone. The junction differs from germline at one of its ends, possibly a read error. The sequenced fragment ends 3 residues before the CDR3 boundary, so the rest is inferred from the germline J gene. V and J are TRBV20-1 and TRBJ2-1; TRBD2 is a possible D gene (6 bases). There are 14 residues in the CDR3. Germline V gives CDR1 DFQATT, CDR2 SNEGSKA (reference sequence). CDR3 DNA, as far as it was read: TGCAGTGCTCGACTGGGGGACTCCCACAATGAG. Amino acids: CSARLGDSHNE. The entire CDR3 protein reads CSARLGDSHNEQFF.

This clone was detected many times. The read gets to within 3 residues of the CDR3 end, and the germline J gene fills in the rest. The V gene is TRBV18, the J gene TRBJ2-2; tentatively, D is TRBD1 (5 bases). Germline CDR1 is KGHSH and CDR2 is LQKENI. This CDR3 contains 15 residues. The ends were cut back, 4 bases at V and 0 bases at J, with 9 bases in the middle. The CDR3 reads CASSLDTANTGELFF. The part of the CDR3 DNA that was read is TGTGCCAGCTCACTGGACACCGCGAACACCGGGGAG.

This clone was observed at least ten times. The CDR3 end is not reached by the read, which stops 3 residues before it; the germline J gene fills it in. The same CDR3 arises from other DNA sequences in this sample as well. The genes are TRBV7-6 and TRBJ1-1, with TRBD1 as a possible D gene (6 bases). Germline loops: CDR1 SGHVS, CDR2 FNYEAQ. The CDR3 contains 15 residues. CDR3 sequence: CASSLWVRGTYEAFF. CDR3 DNA, as far as it was read: TGTGCCAGCAGCTTATGGGTCAGGGGCACCTACGAG. Variable domain in full (rest from reference TRBV7-6 and TRBJ1-1): GAGVSQSPRYKVTKRGQDVALRCDPISGHVSLYWYRQALGQGPEFLTYFNYEAQQDKSGLPNDRFSAERPEGSISTLTIQRTEQRDSAMYRCASSLWVRGTYEAFFGQGTRLTVV.